The subject of this entry is one TCR beta chain. Time point given: peripheral blood 6 weeks after treatment start. The data are from a study of PD-L1 blockade in urothelial cancer. Study information: Typically, measured as a median, blood samples had over 120,000 T cells.

Every PCR was spiked with synthetic TCR analog templates. Repertoires were generated with immunoSEQ multiplex PCR, while TCRdb's copy carries only in-frame clones and drops some. The sample contains about 130,000 clones, 86% of which appear only once. The V end was cut by 1 base, the J end by 0 bases, with 11 bases between. Germline V CDR1 and CDR2: SGHRS, YFSETQ. This CDR3 region has 16 residues. The clonotype originates from a man aged 50 to 60 with urothelial cancer. This chain joins TRBV5-1 and TRBJ1-3; no reliable D call. Source: PBMCs, taken around atezolizumab (anti-PD-L1) treatment. This CDR3 is CASSLLPGTSGNTIYF. CDR3 nucleotide sequence: TGCGCCAGCAGCTTGCTACCGGGAACCTCTGGAAACACCATATATTTT.